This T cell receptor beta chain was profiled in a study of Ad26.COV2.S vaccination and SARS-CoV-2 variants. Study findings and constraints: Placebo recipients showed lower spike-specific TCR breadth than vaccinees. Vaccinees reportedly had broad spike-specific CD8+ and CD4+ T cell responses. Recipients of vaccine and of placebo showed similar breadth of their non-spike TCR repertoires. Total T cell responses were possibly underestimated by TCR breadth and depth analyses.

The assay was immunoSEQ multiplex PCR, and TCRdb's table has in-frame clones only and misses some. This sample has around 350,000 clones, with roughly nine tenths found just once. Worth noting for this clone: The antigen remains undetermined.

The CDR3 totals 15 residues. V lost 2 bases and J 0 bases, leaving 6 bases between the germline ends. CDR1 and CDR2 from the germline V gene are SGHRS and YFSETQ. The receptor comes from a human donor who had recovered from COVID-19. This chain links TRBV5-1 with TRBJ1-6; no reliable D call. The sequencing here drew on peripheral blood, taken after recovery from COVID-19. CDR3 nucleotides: TGCGCCAGCAGCTTAACAAGCTCCTATAATTCACCCCTCCACTTT. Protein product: CASSLTSSYNSPLHF. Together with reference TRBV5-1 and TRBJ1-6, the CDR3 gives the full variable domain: KAGVTQTPRYLIKTRGQQVTLSCSPISGHRSVSWYQQTPGQGLQFLFEYFSETQRNKGNFPGRFSGRQFSNSRSEMNVSTLELGDSALYLCASSLTSSYNSPLHFGNGTRLTVT.